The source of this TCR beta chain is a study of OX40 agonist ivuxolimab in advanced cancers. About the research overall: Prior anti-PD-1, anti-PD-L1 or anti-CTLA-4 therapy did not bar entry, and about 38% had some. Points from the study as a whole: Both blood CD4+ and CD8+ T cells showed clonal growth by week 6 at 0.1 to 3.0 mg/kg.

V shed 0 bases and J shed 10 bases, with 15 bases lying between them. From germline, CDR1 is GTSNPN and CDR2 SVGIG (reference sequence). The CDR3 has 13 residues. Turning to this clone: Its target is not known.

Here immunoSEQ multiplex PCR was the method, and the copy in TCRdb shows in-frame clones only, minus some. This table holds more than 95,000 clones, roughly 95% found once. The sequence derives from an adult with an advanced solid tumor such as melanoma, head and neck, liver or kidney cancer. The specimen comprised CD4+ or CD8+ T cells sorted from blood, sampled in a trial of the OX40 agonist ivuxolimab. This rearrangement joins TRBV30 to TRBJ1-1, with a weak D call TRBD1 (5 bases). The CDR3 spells CAWSVGLVVRAFF. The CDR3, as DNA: TGTGCCTGGAGTGTGGGGCTAGTAGTAAGAGCTTTCTTT.